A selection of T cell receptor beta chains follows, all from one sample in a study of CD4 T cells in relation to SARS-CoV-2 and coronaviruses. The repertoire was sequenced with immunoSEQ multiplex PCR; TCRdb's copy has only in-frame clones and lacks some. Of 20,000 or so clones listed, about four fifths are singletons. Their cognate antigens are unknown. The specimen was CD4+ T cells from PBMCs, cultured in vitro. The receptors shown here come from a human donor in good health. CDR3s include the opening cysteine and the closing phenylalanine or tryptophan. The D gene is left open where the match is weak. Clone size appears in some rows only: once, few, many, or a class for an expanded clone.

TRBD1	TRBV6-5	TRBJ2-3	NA	CASRASGQVDTQYF	TGTGCCAGCAGGGCCTCAGGACAGGTGGATACGCAGTATTTT
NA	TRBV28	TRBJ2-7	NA	CASSLTVRVQYF	TGTGCCAGCAGTTTGACCGTCCGGGTACAGTACTTC
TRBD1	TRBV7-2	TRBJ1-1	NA	CASSEHAGGITEAFF	TGTGCCAGCAGCGAACACGCAGGGGGCATCACTGAAGCTTTCTTT
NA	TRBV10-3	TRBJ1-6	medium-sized	CAISENSGSPLHF	TGTGCCATCAGTGAGAATAGCGGATCACCCCTCCACTTT
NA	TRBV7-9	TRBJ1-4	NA	CASSLDSGVEKLFF	TGTGCCAGCAGCTTAGATTCAGGGGTGGAAAAACTGTTTTTT
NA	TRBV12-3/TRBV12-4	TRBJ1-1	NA	CASSSNGNTEAFF	TGTGCCAGCAGTTCGAACGGGAACACTGAAGCTTTCTTT
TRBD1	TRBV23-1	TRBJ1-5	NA	CASSRMTGADMNPVNQPQHF	TGCGCCAGCAGTCGAATGACAGGGGCGGACATGAATCCCGTTAATCAGCCCCAGCATTTT
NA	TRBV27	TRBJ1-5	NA	CASSERKDTLSNQPQHF	TGTGCCAGCAGTGAACGAAAGGACACGCTTAGCAATCAGCCCCAGCATTTT
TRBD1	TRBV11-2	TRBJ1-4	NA	CASSRQGAVNEKLFF	TGTGCCAGCAGTCGACAGGGGGCGGTTAATGAAAAACTGTTTTTT
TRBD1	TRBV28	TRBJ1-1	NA	CASRRLGTGVMNTEAFF	TGTGCCAGCAGGAGACTTGGGACAGGGGTGATGAACACTGAAGCTTTCTTT
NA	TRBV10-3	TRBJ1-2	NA	CAISDGQGYTF	TGTGCCATCAGTGACGGGCAAGGCTACACCTTC
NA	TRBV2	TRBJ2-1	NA	CASNLAPSGNEQFF	TGTGCCAGCAATTTGGCTCCCTCGGGGAATGAGCAGTTCTTC